A selection of T cell receptor beta chains follows, all from one sample in a study of blood T cell repertoires in COVID-19. Clones were sequenced by immunoSEQ multiplex PCR, and TCRdb holds only the in-frame ones, with some missing. This sample has 200,000 to 300,000 clones, with around nine tenths found just once. The specimen sequenced was peripheral blood. These receptors were obtained from an older woman with COVID-19, enrolled during active disease. CDR3s include the opening cysteine and the closing phenylalanine or tryptophan. D genes are given only for firm matches. A clone size is listed for some rows: how often the clone was seen (once, few, many), or a class if it is expanded.

abundance,d_gene,j_gene,v_gene,CDR3aa,CDR3nt
once,TRBD2,TRBJ2-2,TRBV6-4,CASSVAGGRHGELFF,TGTGCCAGCAGCGTAGCGGGAGGACGGCACGGGGAGCTGTTTTTT
NA,NA,TRBJ1-6,TRBV30,CAWSRRGNPLHF,TGTGCCTGGAGTCGGCGAGGGAACCCCCTCCACTTT
NA,NA,TRBJ1-4,TRBV7-9,CASSLMARGEKLFF,TGTGCCAGCAGCTTGATGGCCCGGGGGGAAAAACTGTTTTTT
once,NA,TRBJ1-5,TRBV20-1,CSASLGQLQPQHF,TGCAGTGCTAGTTTAGGACAGTTACAGCCCCAGCATTTT
NA,NA,TRBJ2-1,TRBV7-5,CARSRVGLASSYNEQFF,TGTGCCAGAAGCCGAGTGGGACTAGCGAGCTCCTACAATGAGCAGTTCTTC
NA,NA,TRBJ1-1,TRBV6-5,CASIKQGRNTEAFF,TGTGCCAGCATTAAACAGGGCAGGAACACTGAAGCTTTCTTT
NA,TRBD1,TRBJ1-1,TRBV20-1,CSASTGTGGVNTEAFF,TGCAGTGCTAGTACCGGGACAGGGGGGGTGAACACTGAAGCTTTCTTT
once,TRBD1,TRBJ1-2,TRBV4-1,CASSQGRQGFYGYTF,TGCGCCAGCAGCCAAGGGAGACAGGGATTCTATGGCTACACCTTC
NA,NA,TRBJ2-2,TRBV5-1,CASSLDRPTGELFF,TGCGCCAGCAGCTTAGACAGGCCCACCGGGGAGCTGTTTTTT
NA,NA,TRBJ1-5,TRBV3-1/TRBV3-2,CASSQDFSRNQPQHF,TGTGCCAGCAGCCAAGATTTCTCCCGGAATCAGCCCCAGCATTTT
few,NA,TRBJ2-7,TRBV15,CATSRTGGGREQYF,TGTGCCACCAGCAGAACGGGGGGCGGAAGGGAGCAGTACTTC
few,NA,TRBJ2-7,TRBV5-1,CASSSTGTYEQYF,TGCGCCAGCAGCTCCACAGGGACCTACGAGCAGTACTTC
NA,TRBD1,TRBJ2-7,TRBV7-2,CASSLGGQVSSYEQYF,TGTGCCAGCAGCTTAGGTGGACAGGTTAGCTCCTACGAGCAGTACTTC
NA,TRBD2,TRBJ2-7,TRBV7-8,CASSLPLAGAHEQYF,TGTGCCAGCAGCTTACCCCTAGCGGGAGCACACGAGCAGTACTTC
many,NA,TRBJ1-6,TRBV5-5,CASSPLGGNSPLHF,TGTGCCAGCAGCCCCCTTGGAGGTAATTCACCCCTCCACTTT
once,NA,TRBJ2-6,TRBV19,CASSLRVLRGANVLTF,TGTGCCAGTAGTCTCAGGGTTTTGCGGGGGGCCAACGTCCTGACTTTC
NA,NA,TRBJ1-1,TRBV30,CAWRQPRLRTTEAFF,TGTGCCTGGAGGCAACCGAGACTTCGCACCACTGAAGCTTTCTTT
NA,TRBD1,TRBJ2-7,TRBV10-2,CASSSRDRGLYEQYF,TGCGCCAGCAGTTCCCGGGACAGGGGCCTCTACGAGCAGTACTTC
NA,NA,TRBJ2-1,TRBV5-1,CASSLALREQFF,TGCGCCAGCAGCTTGGCCTTGAGGGAGCAGTTCTTC
NA,NA,TRBJ2-5,TRBV30,CAWSGRQGWQETQYF,TGTGCCTGGAGCGGACGGCAGGGCTGGCAGGAGACCCAGTACTTC
NA,NA,TRBJ1-2,TRBV5-1,CASSQNRAPGVGYTF,TGCGCCAGCAGCCAGAACAGGGCACCAGGGGTAGGCTACACCTTC
NA,TRBD1,TRBJ1-1,TRBV24-1,CATGRTGDAEAFF,TGTGCCACCGGTAGGACAGGGGACGCTGAAGCTTTCTTT
NA,NA,TRBJ2-3,TRBV5-4,CASSFRRQTGTDTQYF,TGTGCCAGCAGCTTTCGGCGGCAGACGGGCACAGATACGCAGTATTTT
NA,TRBD1,TRBJ1-1,TRBV2,CASGGRRDREDTEAFF,TGTGCCAGCGGCGGCCGGCGTGACAGGGAAGACACTGAAGCTTTCTTT
NA,NA,TRBJ2-1,TRBV5-4,CASSRESSYNEQFF,TGTGCCAGCAGTCGGGAAAGCTCCTACAATGAGCAGTTCTTC
NA,NA,TRBJ1-2,TRBV2,CASSNGQTYGYTF,TGTGCCAGCAGTAACGGCCAGACTTATGGCTACACCTTC
few,TRBD1,TRBJ2-3,TRBV5-4,CASSRTGGTDTQYF,TGTGCCAGCAGCCGGACAGGGGGCACAGATACGCAGTATTTT
NA,TRBD1,TRBJ2-1,TRBV5-1,CASWGQGRHNEQFF,TGCGCCAGCTGGGGACAGGGTCGACACAATGAGCAGTTCTTC
NA,NA,TRBJ2-1,TRBV29-1,CSVDRDSYNEQFF,TGCAGCGTCGACCGGGACTCTTACAATGAGCAGTTCTTC
once,TRBD2,TRBJ2-3,TRBV11-3,CASSLGLAAGTDTQYF,TGTGCCAGCAGCTTGGGACTAGCGGCAGGCACAGATACGCAGTATTTT
NA,NA,TRBJ2-7,TRBV7-2,CASSFGPRAYEQYF,TGTGCCAGCAGCTTTGGACCCAGGGCCTACGAGCAGTACTTC
NA,NA,TRBJ1-2,TRBV5-5,CASSFDGGWVGYTF,TGTGCCAGCAGCTTCGACGGCGGCTGGGTAGGCTACACCTTC
NA,NA,TRBJ2-1,TRBV2,CASSAGWGSYNEQFF,TGTGCCAGCAGCGCGGGGTGGGGCTCCTACAATGAGCAGTTCTTC
once,TRBD1,TRBJ1-6,TRBV5-5,CASSHRTGDTYNSPLHF,TGTGCCAGCAGTCACAGGACAGGGGACACCTATAATTCACCCCTCCACTTT
NA,TRBD2,TRBJ2-7,TRBV28,CASSLTSGRGKKQYF,TGTGCCAGCAGTTTAACTAGCGGGAGGGGTAAGAAGCAGTACTTC
NA,NA,TRBJ1-4,TRBV6-5,CASSYGTTTEKLFF,TGTGCCAGCAGTTATGGGACAACGACTGAAAAACTGTTTTTT
NA,TRBD1,TRBJ1-5,TRBV15,CATSRGGTGAQPQHF,TGTGCCACCAGCAGGGGGGGGACAGGGGCTCAGCCCCAGCATTTT
NA,NA,TRBJ2-2,TRBV7-6,CASSLVRQLTYSNTGELFF,TGTGCCAGCAGCTTAGTTAGACAGCTTACGTATTCGAACACCGGGGAGCTGTTTTTT
once,TRBD2,TRBJ2-1,TRBV6-5,CASRSGTRDEQFF,TGTGCCAGCAGGTCCGGGACTAGGGATGAGCAGTTCTTC
NA,TRBD2,TRBJ2-6,TRBV5-4,CASSPRSRGAPGANVLTF,TGTGCCAGCAGCCCCAGGTCGCGGGGGGCGCCTGGGGCCAACGTCCTGACTTTC
NA,NA,TRBJ1-4,TRBV28,CASSLGPIYEKLFF,TGTGCCAGCAGTTTAGGGCCGATATATGAAAAACTGTTTTTT
NA,TRBD2,TRBJ2-1,TRBV5-1,CASSRTSGRDNEQFF,TGCGCCAGCAGCCGGACTAGCGGGAGGGACAATGAGCAGTTCTTC
NA,NA,TRBJ1-2,TRBV28,CASRPGGVYGYTF,TGTGCCAGCAGACCGGGGGGAGTCTATGGCTACACCTTC
NA,NA,TRBJ2-7,TRBV27,CASSPGQGTWGEQYF,TGTGCCAGCAGTCCAGGCCAGGGGACCTGGGGAGAGCAGTACTTC
few,TRBD2,TRBJ2-5,TRBV6-2/TRBV6-3,CASSSLGLAGETQYF,TGTGCCAGCAGTTCCTTAGGACTAGCCGGAGAGACCCAGTACTTC
once,TRBD2,TRBJ2-7,TRBV2,CASSEGTSGRALTYEQYF,TGTGCCAGCAGTGAAGGGACTAGCGGGAGGGCCTTGACCTACGAGCAGTACTTC
NA,NA,TRBJ1-3,TRBV28,CASSYRPSSGNTIYF,TGTGCCAGCAGTTACAGACCGAGCTCTGGAAACACCATATATTTT
NA,NA,TRBJ1-4,TRBV11-2,CASSPQDTRYEEKLFF,TGTGCCAGCAGCCCCCAAGATACCCGTTATGAGGAAAAACTGTTTTTT
NA,TRBD1,TRBJ1-2,TRBV5-1,CASSYQGAGNYGYTF,TGCGCCAGCAGCTATCAGGGGGCTGGTAACTATGGCTACACCTTC
NA,TRBD1,TRBJ2-1,TRBV3-1/TRBV3-2,CASSQGDSNNEQFF,TGTGCCAGCAGCCAAGGGGACAGTAACAATGAGCAGTTCTTC
NA,NA,TRBJ1-3,TRBV6-7,CASSYSGGGNTIYF,TGTGCCAGCAGTTACTCGGGAGGAGGAAACACCATATATTTT
NA,NA,TRBJ1-4,TRBV5-6,CASSTPTNRNEKLFF,TGTGCCAGCAGCACCCCGACAAACCGTAATGAAAAACTGTTTTTT
NA,TRBD2,TRBJ2-5,TRBV30,CAWSVRGGETQYF,TGTGCCTGGAGTGTACGGGGAGGGGAGACCCAGTACTTC